The entry that follows covers one T cell receptor (beta chain) sequence. Its ends do not fully match the called genes, so a read error is possible. The data are from a study of T cells in Graves' hyperthyroidism and ophthalmopathy. This CDR3 spans 17 amino acids. Germline assignment: CDR1 MNHNS and CDR2 SASEGT. TCR beta CDR3 sequences were amplified from RNA transcripts. The study used the HTBI primer set for a first-round RT-PCR of the TCR CDR3. MiXCR, applied by TCRdb to the multiplex PCR reads, yields one record per CDR3 protein. The data contain fewer than 700,000 distinct CDR3 sequences, 15% to 20% of them seen just once; the ten biggest clones take up approximately 3.8%.

This receptor was obtained from a woman in her twenties or thirties with Graves' hyperthyroidism. The sample taken for sequencing was blood. The chain is built from TRBV6-1 and TRBJ1-4; D unclear. CDR3 sequence (DNA): TGTGCCAGCAGTGAAACGGACCTCCCCGCAACTAATGGAAAACTGTTTTTT. The encoded protein is CASSETDLPATNGKLFF.